The 22 T cell receptor beta chains in this list originate from one sample, sequenced in a study of identical twins. TCRdb passed the 5' RACE reads through MiXCR, listing each CDR3 protein once. This table holds hundreds of thousands of distinct CDR3 sequences, about 20% found once. These data were likewise used in another study, on T cells expressing NK-cell markers.

Sequencing was done on a sample of PBMCs. The receptors were gathered from a woman aged 18-35 years in good health.

This clonotype was observed many times. The J gene is TRBJ2-3, the V gene TRBV7-6; the match to TRBD2 covers 9 bases. CDR3 length: 15 amino acids. Germline V gene lookup returns CDR1 SGHVS and CDR2 FNYEAQ. The V gene end was trimmed by 3 bases and the J gene end by 4 bases; junction bases not matched to a gene: 5. The CDR3 region has the DNA TGTGCCAGCAGCTTCGTAGCGGGAGCTGCAGATACGCAGTATTTT. It yields the protein CASSFVAGAADTQYF.

This chain joins TRBV20-1 and TRBJ1-1, with D maybe TRBD1 (5 bases). The germline V gene encodes CDR1 DFQATT and CDR2 SNEGSKA (reference sequence). The V and J ends lost 4 bases and 4 bases respectively, with 13 bases between them. The CDR3 length is 13 residues. The CDR3 nucleotides read TGCAGTGCTATTACGGGGGAGAGCACTGAAGCTTTCTTT. Translation gives CSAITGESTEAFF.

This clonotype was counted only a few times. The CDR3 DNA sequence: TGTGCCAGCTCACCCTCGCAGACACGCTACGAGCAGTACTTC. It translates to CASSPSQTRYEQYF. The chain joins TRBV18 to TRBJ2-7; unclear D gene. There are 14 residues in the CDR3. Looked up from germline, CDR1 is KGHSH and CDR2 is LQKENI. V dropped 3 bases and J dropped 3 bases, with 12 bases sitting between them.

The count of this clonotype is one. This chain links TRBV6-1 with TRBJ2-4; D remains unclear. Per germline, CDR1 MNHNS and CDR2 SASEGT. Trimming removed 7 bases from V and 8 bases from J, with 12 bases in between. CDR3 length: 12 amino acids. The CDR3 sequence: CASTHDRDIQYF. The CDR3 DNA sequence: TGTGCCAGCACCCACGATCGGGACATTCAGTACTTC.

This clonotype was seen at least ten times. This chain connects TRBV5-1 to TRBJ2-1; D gene unclear. This CDR3 is built from 16 residues. Germline V gene sequence: CDR1 SGHRS, CDR2 YFSETQ. Trimming cost V 0 bases and J 4 bases, with 14 bases left between them. The CDR3 region has the DNA TGCGCCAGCAGCTTGGGACTGTCCTCTTATTACAATGAGCAGTTCTTC. Translation gives CASSLGLSSYYNEQFF.

A few counts support this clonotype. V gene TRBV9 combines with J gene TRBJ2-2, with D hard to call. Germline V gives CDR1 SGDLS, CDR2 YYNGEE. The CDR3 spans 15 residues. Trimming pared 4 bases from V and 6 bases from J, leaving 16 bases between. DNA for the CDR3: TGTGCCAGCAGCCCAAGGGCCCTCTCCTCCGGGGAGCTGTTTTTT. Translation: CASSPRALSSGELFF.

This clonotype was detected only a few times. The rearrangement joins TRBV20-1 to TRBJ2-3; D gene unclear. The CDR3 has 13 residues. The germline CDR1 and CDR2 sequences are DFQATT and SNEGSKA (reference sequence). V lost 5 bases to trimming and J lost 1 base, with 10 bases between them. CDR3 region: CSASDDRTDTQYF. The CDR3 DNA sequence: TGCAGTGCTTCTGACGACCGCACAGATACGCAGTATTTT.

A few counts support this clonotype. This rearrangement joins TRBV12-3 or TRBV12-4 to TRBJ1-5; D not resolved. The CDR3 spans 14 residues. V was trimmed by 6 bases and J by 1 base, leaving 10 bases between them. The CDR3 protein is CASSLTPSNQPQHF. The DNA of the CDR3 is TGTGCCAGCAGCCTGACACCGAGCAATCAGCCCCAGCATTTT.

The chain carries TRBV6-5 and TRBJ2-7, with TRBD2 as a possible D gene (6 bases). Trimming cost V 11 bases and J 4 bases, with 15 bases left between them. The CDR3 extends over 12 amino acids. Looked up from germline, CDR1 is MNHEY and CDR2 is SVGAGI. This CDR3 reads CASAQAGYEQYF. In nucleotides, the CDR3 is TGTGCCTCCGCACAGGCGGGGTACGAGCAGTACTTC.

The chain combines TRBV2 with TRBJ2-1; 7 bases are shared with TRBD1. CDR3 length equals 14 residues. Looked up from germline, CDR1 is SNHLY and CDR2 is FYNNEI. Trimming cost V 2 bases and J 8 bases; bases outside gene matches: 6. The CDR3 DNA follows: TGTGCCAGCAGTGAATTACCAGGGGGTGATGAGCAGTTCTTC. Translation gives CASSELPGGDEQFF.

This clonotype has more than one count but fewer than ten. The rearrangement joins TRBV7-9 to TRBJ2-2; 7 bases match TRBD1. Looked up from germline, CDR1 is SEHNR and CDR2 is FQNEAQ (reference sequence). CDR3 length: 15 residues. After removal of 4 bases from V and 5 bases from J, the junction contained 7 bases not matched to a gene. CDR3 sequence: CASSSSGTDTGELFF. In DNA, the CDR3 is TGTGCCAGCAGCTCGTCCGGGACAGATACCGGGGAGCTGTTTTTT.

V usage is TRBV7-3 and J usage is TRBJ2-1; D tentatively fits TRBD1 or TRBD2 (6 bases each). V gave up 9 bases and J gave up 8 bases, with 14 bases separating them. Germline assignment: CDR1 SGHTA and CDR2 FQGTGA. The CDR3 consists of 12 residues. CDR3 sequence reads: CASGGGRDEQFF. CDR3 nucleotides: TGTGCCAGTGGAGGGGGGAGAGATGAGCAGTTCTTC. Based on the CDR3 plus reference TRBV7-3 and TRBJ2-1, the full variable domain is GAGVSQTPSNKVTEKGKYVELRCDPISGHTALYWYRQSLGQGPEFLIYFQGTGAADDSGLPNDRFFAVRPEGSVSTLKIQRTERGDSAVYLCASGGGRDEQFFGPGTRLTVL.

This clonotype has only one observation. A much bigger clone sits one base away, suggesting this may be a read error. The gene calls are TRBV12-3 or TRBV12-4 and TRBJ2-3; D might be TRBD2 (6 bases). Trimming left V 3 bases short and J 0 bases short, with 25 bases between. This CDR3 is built from 20 residues. CDR3 bases: TGTGCCAGCAGTTTTTGGGTCGGACGGGGGTACCCTGCTAGCACAGATACGCAGTATTTT. Translating gives CASSFWVGRGYPASTDTQYF.

This chain connects TRBV29-1 to TRBJ2-7, with unresolved D. Trimming removed 4 bases from V and 9 bases from J, with 13 bases in between. The CDR3 has 11 amino acids. Germline-derived CDR1 and CDR2 are SQVTM and ANQGSEA. In DNA, the CDR3 is TGCAGCGTTGGAGAAGGAACGTGGCAGTACTTC. Its translation: CSVGEGTWQYF.

The chain recombines TRBV29-1 with TRBJ1-1, with TRBD1 as a possible D gene (5 bases). Germline-derived CDR1 and CDR2 are SQVTM and ANQGSEA. Trimming pared 0 bases from V and 11 bases from J, leaving 13 bases between. The CDR3 loop spans 12 amino acids. CDR3 DNA sequence: TGCAGCGTTGAAGATGACGGGGCGCGGGCTTTCTTT. It yields the protein CSVEDDGARAFF.

This clonotype was counted a few times. The rearrangement joins TRBV11-2 to TRBJ2-1, with TRBD1 as a possible D gene (6 bases). The CDR3 totals 12 residues. Trimming left V 2 bases short and J 11 bases short, with 10 bases between. In germline, CDR1 is SGHAT, CDR2 FQNNGV. The CDR3 protein is CASSLRDTKQFF. The CDR3 region has the DNA TGTGCCAGCAGCTTACGGGACACCAAGCAGTTCTTC.

This clonotype was found a few times. The V call is TRBV9, the J call TRBJ2-3; 10 positions match TRBD2. J gave up 2 bases and V 3 bases, and 6 bases lay outside the gene matches. CDR1 SGDLS and CDR2 YYNGEE come from the germline V gene. This CDR3 spans 16 amino acids. The CDR3 region has the DNA TGTGCCAGCAGCGCCCGTAGCGGGGGGTACACAGATACGCAGTATTTT. Translating it yields CASSARSGGYTDTQYF.

The chain links TRBV6-5 to TRBJ2-1; perhaps TRBD1 as D (5 bases). Trimming cost V 4 bases and J 4 bases, with 11 bases left between them. CDR1 and CDR2 (germline): MNHEY, SVGAGI. This CDR3 contains 14 residues. CDR3 sequence: CASSFLGQYNEQFF. CDR3 DNA: TGTGCCAGCAGTTTTCTGGGGCAGTACAATGAGCAGTTCTTC.

The chain combines TRBV20-1 with TRBJ1-5, with D unresolved. Germline lookup yields CDR1 DFQATT and CDR2 SNEGSKA (reference sequence). Trimming removed 6 bases at V and 7 bases at J, with 13 bases between. There are 12 residues in the CDR3. CDR3 DNA: TGCAGTGCGAGCCGGGAGGACCAGCCCCAGCATTTT. It encodes CSASREDQPQHF.

This clonotype was picked up a small number of times. The J gene is TRBJ2-2, the V gene TRBV7-6, with 7 bases fitting TRBD1. In germline, CDR1 is SGHVS, CDR2 FNYEAQ. The CDR3 length is 13 residues. Trimming cost V 5 bases and J 13 bases; bases outside gene matches: 10. The chain's CDR3 is CASSLEPQGRLFF. In nucleotides, the CDR3 is TGTGCCAGCAGCCTCGAACCACAGGGGAGGCTGTTTTTT.

This clonotype has a handful of counts. J is TRBJ1-2 and V is TRBV9, with 8 bases identical to TRBD1. The V gene end was trimmed by 4 bases and the J gene end by 7 bases; junction bases not matched to a gene: 6. Germline V lookup: CDR1 SGDLS, CDR2 YYNGEE. This CDR3 contains 13 residues. The CDR3 reads CASSSGQGVGYTF. The CDR3 bases are TGTGCCAGCAGCTCCGGACAGGGAGTTGGCTACACCTTC.

The chain joins TRBV7-9 to TRBJ2-6; TRBD2 matches 7 bases. The germline gives CDR1 SEHNR, CDR2 FQNEAQ (reference sequence). This CDR3 has 16 residues. The J segment lost 5 bases and the V segment lost 3 bases, leaving 7 bases of the junction unmatched. CDR3 sequence reads: CASSLLREIRANVLTF. Written as DNA, the CDR3 is TGTGCCAGCAGCTTGTTGCGGGAGATCAGGGCCAACGTCCTGACTTTC. Complete variable domain (other parts from reference TRBV7-9 and TRBJ2-6): DTGVSQNPRHKITKRGQNVTFRCDPISEHNRLYWYRQTLGQGPEFLTYFQNEAQLEKSRLLSDRFSAERPKGSFSTLEIQRTEQGDSAMYLCASSLLREIRANVLTFGAGSRLTVL.